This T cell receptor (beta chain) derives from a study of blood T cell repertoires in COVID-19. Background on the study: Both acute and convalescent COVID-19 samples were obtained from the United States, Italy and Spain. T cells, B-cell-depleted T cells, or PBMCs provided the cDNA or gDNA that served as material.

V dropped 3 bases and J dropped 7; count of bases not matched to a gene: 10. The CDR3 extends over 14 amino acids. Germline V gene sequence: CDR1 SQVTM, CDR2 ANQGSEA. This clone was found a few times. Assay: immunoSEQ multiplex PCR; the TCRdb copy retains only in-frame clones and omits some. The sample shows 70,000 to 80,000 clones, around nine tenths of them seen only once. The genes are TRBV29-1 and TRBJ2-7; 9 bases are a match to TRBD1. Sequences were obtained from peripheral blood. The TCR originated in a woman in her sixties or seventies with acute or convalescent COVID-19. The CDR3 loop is CSVEWWDRVREQYF. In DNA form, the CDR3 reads TGCAGCGTTGAGTGGTGGGACAGGGTTAGAGAGCAGTACTTC.